This TCR beta chain comes out of a study of cytomegalovirus exposure and HLA in healthy donors. This CDR3 spans 13 amino acids. Germline lookup yields CDR1 MDHEN and CDR2 SYDVKM. V lost 4 bases and J lost 8, with 14 bases in between. The PCR made use of 60 Vbeta and 13 Jbeta primers. Measured with immunoSEQ multiplex PCR; TCRdb has only the in-frame clones, and not every one. The sample carries 120,000 to 150,000 clones, 75% to 90% recorded once. This receptor was taken from a woman in her 30s in good health and CMV-seronegative. The chain is built from TRBV28 and TRBJ1-2, with a possible D match to TRBD1 (6 bases). Sequenced sample: PBMCs. CDR3 amino acids: CASSSTGIIGYTF. CDR3 DNA sequence: TGTGCCAGCAGTTCAACAGGGATTATAGGCTACACCTTC.